This is a list of T cell receptor beta chains from one sample in a study of identical twins. TCRdb re-derived calls from the 5' RACE reads in MiXCR, one entry per CDR3 protein. The data hold 420,000 or so distinct CDR3 sequences, with roughly 20% observed a single time. Sequences were obtained from naive T cells sorted from blood. These receptors all stem from a man aged 45 to 65 in good health. Both conserved end residues are part of each CDR3. D genes are given only for firm matches. Where a row states a size, it is once, few, many or the class of an expanded clone; other rows omit it.

v_call: TRBV9
j_call: TRBJ2-5
d_call: .
clone_size: .
cdr3_nt: TGTGCCAGCAGCGTAGGAGCCGGTAGTAGGGGGACCCAGTACTTC
cdr3_aa: CASSVGAGSRGTQYF

v_call: TRBV28
j_call: TRBJ2-5
d_call: .
clone_size: many
cdr3_nt: TGTGCCAGCAGCAACTTGCAAGAGACCCAGTACTTC
cdr3_aa: CASSNLQETQYF

v_call: TRBV20-1
j_call: TRBJ2-3
d_call: .
clone_size: few
cdr3_nt: TGCAGCAGGACTGGACGCACAGATACGCAGTATTTT
cdr3_aa: CSRTGRTDTQYF

v_call: TRBV20-1
j_call: TRBJ1-5
d_call: .
clone_size: many
cdr3_nt: TGCAGTGCTTGGCGGGGTCCAGGAGGGAATCAGCCCCAGCATTTT
cdr3_aa: CSAWRGPGGNQPQHF

v_call: TRBV29-1
j_call: TRBJ2-7
d_call: TRBD2
clone_size: many
cdr3_nt: TGCAGCGTTGGTGGACTAGCGATGTACGAGCAGTACTTC
cdr3_aa: CSVGGLAMYEQYF

v_call: TRBV28
j_call: TRBJ2-1
d_call: .
clone_size: .
cdr3_nt: TGTGCCAGCAGACTACCCAGACAGAGGTACAATGAGCAGTTCTTC
cdr3_aa: CASRLPRQRYNEQFF

v_call: TRBV27
j_call: TRBJ2-7
d_call: .
clone_size: .
cdr3_nt: TGTGCCAGCAGTTTAGGGGCCCATTACGAGCAGTACTTC
cdr3_aa: CASSLGAHYEQYF

v_call: TRBV20-1
j_call: TRBJ2-3
d_call: TRBD2
clone_size: many
cdr3_nt: TGCAGTGCTAATTCGGGACTAGCGGGAGGGTATAGCACAGATACGCAGTATTTT
cdr3_aa: CSANSGLAGGYSTDTQYF

v_call: TRBV29-1
j_call: TRBJ2-1
d_call: TRBD2
clone_size: .
cdr3_nt: TGCAGCGTTGACCCACGGGGGGGTGGATTGAATGAGCAGTTCTTC
cdr3_aa: CSVDPRGGGLNEQFF

v_call: TRBV7-8
j_call: TRBJ2-1
d_call: TRBD1
clone_size: .
cdr3_nt: TGTGCCAGCAGCTTCCGGGACAGGGTTTACAATGAGCAGTTCTTC
cdr3_aa: CASSFRDRVYNEQFF

v_call: TRBV15
j_call: TRBJ2-1
d_call: .
clone_size: .
cdr3_nt: TGTGCCACCAGCATTACATACAATGAGCAGTTCTTC
cdr3_aa: CATSITYNEQFF

v_call: TRBV27
j_call: TRBJ1-1
d_call: .
clone_size: many
cdr3_nt: TGTGCCAGCAGTTTCAGGGCGCTGAACACTGAAGCTTTCTTT
cdr3_aa: CASSFRALNTEAFF

v_call: TRBV15
j_call: TRBJ1-5
d_call: .
clone_size: few
cdr3_nt: TGTGCCACCAGCAGAGATGGGAGGCTTGGGCAGCCCCAGCATTTT
cdr3_aa: CATSRDGRLGQPQHF

v_call: TRBV20-1
j_call: TRBJ2-1
d_call: .
clone_size: .
cdr3_nt: TGCAGTGCTAGAGATGATTCCCTAGTCGGCAGGGAGCAGTTCTTC
cdr3_aa: CSARDDSLVGREQFF

v_call: TRBV6-1
j_call: TRBJ2-1
d_call: .
clone_size: .
cdr3_nt: TGTGCCAGCAGGGACGGTCCCTCCTACAATGAGCAGTTCTTC
cdr3_aa: CASRDGPSYNEQFF

v_call: TRBV10-3
j_call: TRBJ2-3
d_call: .
clone_size: many
cdr3_nt: TGTGCCATCAGTGACCGGGACCGTGATACGCAGTATTTT
cdr3_aa: CAISDRDRDTQYF

v_call: TRBV29-1
j_call: TRBJ2-1
d_call: TRBD1
clone_size: many
cdr3_nt: TGCAGCGTGGGGACAGGACCGAGCTCCTACAATGAGCAGTTCTTC
cdr3_aa: CSVGTGPSSYNEQFF

v_call: TRBV12-3/TRBV12-4
j_call: TRBJ1-2
d_call: .
clone_size: many
cdr3_nt: TGTGCCAGCAGCCTGGACGGCCAACTGTATGGCTACACCTTC
cdr3_aa: CASSLDGQLYGYTF

v_call: TRBV6-6
j_call: TRBJ2-2
d_call: .
clone_size: many
cdr3_nt: TGTGCCAGCAGTACCCCAAGCGACGGAGAGCTGTTTTTT
cdr3_aa: CASSTPSDGELFF

v_call: TRBV6-2/TRBV6-3
j_call: TRBJ2-6
d_call: .
clone_size: .
cdr3_nt: TGTGCCAGCAGTCCGGGGGTGATCAACGTCCTGACTTTC
cdr3_aa: CASSPGVINVLTF

v_call: TRBV29-1
j_call: TRBJ1-1
d_call: .
clone_size: .
cdr3_nt: TGCAGCGTTGAGACGCGGCTCAAGGTTTCAGAAGCTTTCTTT
cdr3_aa: CSVETRLKVSEAFF

v_call: TRBV7-9
j_call: TRBJ2-7
d_call: .
clone_size: few
cdr3_nt: TGTGCCAGCAGCTTACTATCGAGCTCCTACGAGCAGTACTTC
cdr3_aa: CASSLLSSSYEQYF

v_call: TRBV5-1
j_call: TRBJ1-3
d_call: .
clone_size: .
cdr3_nt: TGCGCCAGCAGCTTGGGTACGGCGAACTCTGGAAACACCATATATTTT
cdr3_aa: CASSLGTANSGNTIYF

v_call: TRBV7-9
j_call: TRBJ1-4
d_call: .
clone_size: few
cdr3_nt: TGTGCCAGCAGCTTCCTCCGCGCAACTAATGAAAAACTGTTTTTT
cdr3_aa: CASSFLRATNEKLFF

v_call: TRBV20-1
j_call: TRBJ2-7
d_call: TRBD1
clone_size: .
cdr3_nt: TGCAGTGCCGACGCTAGGGGGCGCATTGGCGAGCAGTACTTC
cdr3_aa: CSADARGRIGEQYF

v_call: TRBV6-5
j_call: TRBJ1-4
d_call: .
clone_size: few
cdr3_nt: TGTGCCAGTGGAGCAACTAATGAAAAACTGTTTTTT
cdr3_aa: CASGATNEKLFF

v_call: TRBV3-1
j_call: TRBJ2-5
d_call: .
clone_size: few
cdr3_nt: TGTGCCAGCAGCCAAGATATGGCGGTCCAAGAGACCCAGTACTTC
cdr3_aa: CASSQDMAVQETQYF

v_call: TRBV18
j_call: TRBJ2-6
d_call: .
clone_size: few
cdr3_nt: TGTGCCAGCTCACCACCGAGCTCTGGGGCCAACGTCCTGACTTTC
cdr3_aa: CASSPPSSGANVLTF

v_call: TRBV12-3/TRBV12-4
j_call: TRBJ2-2
d_call: .
clone_size: .
cdr3_nt: TGTGCCAGCAGTTTACTAGGGCCCGGGGAGCTGTTTTTT
cdr3_aa: CASSLLGPGELFF

v_call: TRBV4-3
j_call: TRBJ2-7
d_call: .
clone_size: many
cdr3_nt: TGCGCCAGCAGCCAAGACGGCGGTTCCTACGAGCAGTACTTC
cdr3_aa: CASSQDGGSYEQYF